The 21 T cell receptor beta chains below come from one sample, sequenced in a study of CD8+ T cells in alopecia areata. Stated treatment: oral pan-JAK inhibitor, 5-10 mg twice daily. Extraction and reverse transcription of RNA yielded cDNA as the sequencing template. The protocol was immunoSEQ multiplex PCR, while the TCRdb copy is restricted to in-frame clones and leaves out a portion. The sample lists approximately 280,000 clones; 55% to 70% were seen once. The specimen was CD4+ T cells sorted from blood, collected at week 24, from a patient treated with tofacitinib. The receptors come from a human donor with alopecia areata.

By sample fraction, this clone is medium-sized. This specimen includes other DNA sequences encoding the same CDR3. V gene TRBV18 combines with J gene TRBJ1-1, with D perhaps matching TRBD1 (6 bases). V was shortened by 4 bases and J by 1 base, with 7 bases between the two germline ends. The CDR3 loop spans 13 amino acids. CDR1 and CDR2 (germline): KGHSH, LQKENI. As DNA, the CDR3 is TGTGCCAGCTCACAACAGGGGAACACTGAAGCTTTCTTT. Translating it yields CASSQQGNTEAFF.

The chain recombines TRBV27 with TRBJ1-5; tentatively, D is TRBD1 (5 bases). The CDR3 is 15 amino acids. The V end was cut by 6 bases, the J end by 4 bases, with 16 bases between. Germline CDR1 is MNHEY and CDR2 is SMNVEV (reference sequence). CDR3 sequence (DNA): TGTGCCAGCAGCTACCGGGCAGACAGAAATCAGCCCCAGCATTTT. This encodes CASSYRADRNQPQHF.

The chain has TRBV29-1 and TRBJ2-7; TRBD1 matches 9 bases. Germline trimming cut 6 bases from V and 6 bases from J; bases unmatched to any gene: 9. The CDR3 contains 13 residues. CDR1 SQVTM and CDR2 ANQGSEA come from the germline V gene. The CDR3 reads CSVAGQGYSEQYF. CDR3 DNA sequence: TGCAGCGTAGCTGGACAGGGGTATTCCGAGCAGTACTTC.

V usage is TRBV30 and J usage is TRBJ1-2; D ambiguous. Trimming pared 5 bases from V and 4 bases from J, leaving 8 bases between. Germline lookup yields CDR1 GTSNPN and CDR2 SVGIG (reference sequence). The CDR3 has 11 residues. For the CDR3, the DNA is TGTGCCTGGGGACGGAGCTATGGCTACACCTTC. Translated, it gives CAWGRSYGYTF.

The V call is TRBV6-6, the J call TRBJ1-1; D is undetermined. The CDR3 has 13 amino acids. V lost 8 bases, J lost 3 bases, and 13 bases lay in between. Germline CDR1 reads MNHNY; CDR2 reads SVGAGI (reference sequence). The CDR3 nucleotides are TGTGCCAGCTGGAGGCAGGAGGACACTGAAGCTTTCTTT. Residues: CASWRQEDTEAFF.

The genes are TRBV4-1 and TRBJ2-2; 9 nucleotides line up with TRBD1. Germline values: CDR1 MGHRA, CDR2 YSYEKL. This CDR3 contains 17 residues. V dropped 0 bases and J dropped 0; count of bases not matched to a gene: 2. CDR3 protein: CASSQEQGATNTGELFF. In DNA, the CDR3 is TGCGCCAGCAGCCAAGAACAGGGGGCGACGAACACCGGGGAGCTGTTTTTT.

The V and J genes are TRBV28 and TRBJ2-1, with 12 bases identical to TRBD2. The CDR3 extends over 15 amino acids. With 4 bases clipped from V and 7 bases from J, the junction kept 5 bases outside the gene matches. Germline CDR1 MDHEN, CDR2 SYDVKM. CDR3 nucleotides: TGTGCCAGCAGTTCTAGCGGGGGGGTCTTGAATGAGCAGTTCTTC. It is translated as CASSSSGGVLNEQFF.

The V call is TRBV7-9, the J call TRBJ2-5; the D gene could be TRBD1 or TRBD2 (5 bases each). The CDR3 has 17 residues. Trimming shortened V by 2 bases and J by 5 bases, and 21 bases separated the two germline ends. Germline CDR1 and CDR2: SEHNR and FQNEAQ (reference sequence). CDR3 DNA sequence: TGTGCCAGCAGCTTAAGAGGCGGTCTGGCTTGGGGGGAGACCCAGTACTTC. It encodes CASSLRGGLAWGETQYF.

V is TRBV7-9 and J is TRBJ2-6; no clear D gene. V dropped 5 bases and J dropped 0 bases, with 8 bases sitting between them. The germline V gene encodes CDR1 SEHNR and CDR2 FQNEAQ (reference sequence). This CDR3 has 15 amino acids. DNA for the CDR3: TGTGCCAGCAGCCCCAGGCTCTCTGGGGCCAACGTCCTGACTTTC. Protein sequence: CASSPRLSGANVLTF.

The chain joins TRBV20-1 to TRBJ1-6, with 7 bases fitting TRBD1. The CDR3 is 11 residues long. Germline loops: CDR1 DFQATT, CDR2 SNEGSKA (reference sequence). J was trimmed by 14 bases and V by 5 bases; bases with no gene match: 6. CDR3 region: CSAGTAQSLHF. The CDR3 DNA sequence: TGCAGTGCTGGGACAGCACAGTCCCTCCACTTT.

A few counts support this clone. This sequence joins TRBV28 and TRBJ2-7; D is undetermined. The CDR3 is 12 residues long. CDR1 MDHEN and CDR2 SYDVKM come from the germline V gene. V dropped 1 base and J dropped 0 bases, with 1 base sitting between them. CDR3 protein: CASSLFSYEQYF. The CDR3 bases are TGTGCCAGCAGTTTATTCTCCTACGAGCAGTACTTC.

V usage is TRBV7-8 and J usage is TRBJ2-7, with unresolved D. Trimming left V 4 bases short and J 1 base short, with 11 bases between. This CDR3 comprises 14 residues. Germline CDR1 reads SGHVS; CDR2 reads FQNEAQ. CDR3 coding DNA: TGTGCCAGCAGCTCAGTTCAGCAGTCCTACGAGCAGTACTTC. Translating gives CASSSVQQSYEQYF. Filled out from reference TRBV7-8 and TRBJ2-7, the complete variable domain reads GAGVSQSPRYKVAKRGQDVALRCDPISGHVSLFWYQQALGQGPEFLTYFQNEAQLDKSGLPSDRFFAERPEGSVSTLKIQRTQQEDSAVYLCASSSVQQSYEQYFGPGTRLTVT.

V and J are TRBV30 and TRBJ2-7; TRBD1 matches at 9 bases. Germline CDR1 GTSNPN, CDR2 SVGIG (reference sequence). CDR3 length: 13 amino acids. V lost 3 bases to trimming and J lost 3 bases; unmatched junction nucleotides: 3. DNA of the CDR3: TGTGCCTGGAGCGGGGACAGGGTCTACGAGCAGTACTTC. This codes for CAWSGDRVYEQYF.

V and J are TRBV6-5 and TRBJ1-6; tentatively, D is TRBD1 (6 bases). The CDR3 runs 12 residues. Deletions cut 10 bases from V and 8 bases from J, with 12 bases between. Per the germline V gene, CDR1 is MNHEY and CDR2 is SVGAGI. CDR3: CATGAGDSPLHF. The CDR3 DNA reads TGTGCCACCGGGGCAGGGGATTCACCCCTCCACTTT.

This clone was observed a few times. This chain uses TRBV10-3 with TRBJ2-5, with 13 bases that match TRBD2. Germline V gives CDR1 ENHRY, CDR2 SYGVKD. V shed 5 bases and J 5 bases; nucleotides not matched to a gene: 5. The CDR3 sequence is 15 residues long. CDR3 nucleotides: TGTGCCATCAGTACCGGGACTAGCGGGGATGAGACCCAGTACTTC. Translating gives CAISTGTSGDETQYF.

This clone was detected a few times. The rearrangement uses TRBV21-1 and TRBJ1-2. TRBV21-1 counts as a pseudogene. There are 16 residues in the CDR3. CDR3: CASSKARPGPWRGYTF. The CDR3 DNA sequence: TGTGCCAGCAGCAAAGCGCGCCCGGGACCTTGGAGGGGCTACACCTTC.

This clone showed up just a few times. V is TRBV6-5 and J is TRBJ1-3; D is unresolved. The V end lost 7 bases, the J end lost 2 bases, and 15 bases lay between the germline ends. The CDR3 is made up of 15 amino acids. From germline, CDR1 is MNHEY and CDR2 SVGAGI. This CDR3 is CASKEGREAGNTIYF. CDR3 bases: TGTGCCAGCAAAGAGGGCAGAGAGGCTGGAAACACCATATATTTT.

Worth noting for this clone: Other DNA sequences in the sample encode the same CDR3. V is TRBV7-2 and J is TRBJ2-5; D remains ambiguous. There are 11 residues in the CDR3. V was clipped by 3 bases and J by 4 bases, with 3 bases between them. Per the germline V gene, CDR1 is SGHTA and CDR2 is FQGNSA. For the CDR3, the DNA is TGTGCCAGCAGCTTTTCAGAGACCCAGTACTTC. Its translation: CASSFSETQYF.

The chain combines TRBV2 with TRBJ2-5, with D possibly TRBD1 on 5 matching bases. Germline V gene sequence: CDR1 SNHLY, CDR2 FYNNEI. Trimming pared 4 bases from V and 5 bases from J, leaving 14 bases between. This CDR3 region has 14 residues. The CDR3 nucleotides read TGTGCCAGCAGTGCCGGGCAGGGAAGGGAGACCCAGTACTTC. This codes for CASSAGQGRETQYF.

The V gene is TRBV6-5, the J gene TRBJ1-4, with D tentatively TRBD1 (5 bases). Trimming pared 6 bases from V and 3 bases from J, leaving 11 bases between. The germline V gene encodes CDR1 MNHEY and CDR2 SVGAGI. The CDR3 covers 14 residues. This CDR3 reads CASRAGLANEKLFF. In DNA form, the CDR3 reads TGTGCCAGCAGAGCAGGGTTAGCTAATGAAAAACTGTTTTTT.

The chain recombines TRBV7-6 with TRBJ2-5, with D perhaps matching TRBD2 (5 bases). Germline CDR1 and CDR2: SGHVS and FNYEAQ. The CDR3 contains 13 residues. Trimming stripped 6 bases from V and 3 bases from J, with 11 bases between. The CDR3 region has the DNA TGTGCCAGCAGTCGCCGGGGAAAAGAGACCCAGTACTTC. This sequence encodes CASSRRGKETQYF. Full variable domain (rest looked up from reference TRBV7-6 and TRBJ2-5): GAGVSQSPRYKVTKRGQDVALRCDPISGHVSLYWYRQALGQGPEFLTYFNYEAQQDKSGLPNDRFSAERPEGSISTLTIQRTEQRDSAMYRCASSRRGKETQYFGPGTRLLVL.